This T cell receptor (beta chain) originates from a study of blood T cell repertoires in COVID-19. On this clone itself: This CDR3 is also generated by other DNA sequences in the sample.

In the original processing: Counts of nucleated cells, estimated from reference gene primer amplification, were obtained. The table came from immunoSEQ multiplex PCR; TCRdb's copy has only in-frame clones and leaves some out. Clone size and V and J calls were adopted from that table, with D and trimming inferred from the DNA. Here the sample spans around 240,000 clones, about 90% being singletons. V shed 4 bases, J shed 5 bases, and the junction held 5 bases outside the gene matches. The CDR3 is made up of 15 amino acids. In germline, CDR1 is SGHRS, CDR2 YFSETQ. The J gene is TRBJ2-1, the V gene TRBV5-1, with TRBD2 identical over 11 bases. The receptor was derived from a man in his fifties or sixties who had been exposed to COVID-19. Sequencing input: PBMCs or T cells enriched from blood (not recorded which). This CDR3 is CASSILAGVDNEQFF. DNA for the CDR3: TGCGCCAGCAGCATACTAGCGGGAGTAGACAATGAGCAGTTCTTC.